The 3 T cell receptor beta chains below all came from one sample that was sequenced in a study of T cells in Graves' hyperthyroidism and ophthalmopathy (dated by TCRdb to between 2019 and 2020). To prepare the library, multiplex PCR was applied. Sequencing was performed on an Illumina HiSeq 2000. The TCR beta CDR3 regions were amplified from the RNA transcripts. The first round of RT-PCR for the TCR CDR3 was performed with the HTBI primer set and the Qiagen OneStep RT-PCR kit. The public reads were reanalyzed by TCRdb: fastp trimming at Q25, MiXCR alignment, in-frame beta chains only. All rows with the same CDR3 protein become a single entry with the most common DNA and genes. The sample records a few hundred thousand distinct CDR3 sequences, roughly 20% of which are singletons. The biggest ten clones account for less than 65% of the sample. Sample: blood. These receptors all come from a woman aged 50 to 65 with Graves' hyperthyroidism.

CDR3 loop: CASSPYGAIPYNEQFF. CDR3 coding DNA: TGTGCCAGCTCACCTTATGGAGCCATCCCCTACAATGAGCAGTTCTTC. The rearrangement uses TRBV18 and TRBJ2-1; D remains unclear. Germline lookup yields CDR1 KGHSH and CDR2 LQKENI. V was pared by 3 bases and J by 2 bases, with 14 bases between. CDR3 length equals 16 residues.

The gene calls are TRBV10-3 and TRBJ1-2; no reliable D call. Trimming removed 2 bases from V and 4 bases from J, with 5 bases in between. Germline CDR1 ENHRY, CDR2 SYGVKD. This CDR3 is 12 amino acids long. The CDR3 nucleotides read TGTGCCATCAGTGAGGCGAGCTATGGCTACACCTTC. Protein: CAISEASYGYTF.

This clonotype was observed many times. The CDR3 here is CASSHQGGYEQFF. CDR3 bases: TGTGCCAGCAGCCACCAAGGAGGCTATGAGCAGTTCTTC. The chain employs TRBV3-1 and TRBJ2-1, with D maybe TRBD2 (5 bases). The CDR3 covers 13 residues. Trimming removed 3 bases from V and 8 bases from J, with 11 bases in between. The germline V gene encodes CDR1 LGHDT and CDR2 YNNKEL (reference sequence).